The 24 T cell receptor beta chains reported below all come from one sample, sequenced in a study of blood T cell repertoires in COVID-19. Measured with immunoSEQ multiplex PCR; TCRdb has only the in-frame clones, and not every one. The profile shows 90,000 to 120,000 clones, roughly 88% of them singletons. The sequencing sample was made of peripheral blood. All receptors derive from a man aged 45-65 years with active or convalescent COVID-19.

The chain couples TRBV2 to TRBJ2-7; D is undetermined. Trimming took off 5 bases at V and 2 bases at J, with 7 bases between the two ends. The germline V gene has CDR1 SNHLY and CDR2 FYNNEI. The CDR3 sequence is 12 residues long. The CDR3 loop is CASSLPPYEQYF. The CDR3 nucleotides are TGTGCCAGCAGTCTCCCCCCCTACGAGCAGTACTTC.

CDR3 region: CASSLGQLYGYTF. Here the CDR3 DNA reads TGTGCCAGCAGCCTTGGACAACTCTATGGCTACACCTTC. The rearrangement links TRBV3-1 (or the pseudogene TRBV3-2) to TRBJ1-2; D is possibly TRBD1 (5 bases). V was trimmed by 4 bases and J by 4 bases, leaving 10 bases between them. Germline V gene data show CDR1 as LGHDT and CDR2 as YNNKEL (reference sequence). The CDR3 totals 13 residues.

The chain has TRBV18 and TRBJ1-3; 10 positions match TRBD1. The ends lost 4 bases at V and 4 bases at J; junction bases unmatched: 7. The germline V gene encodes CDR1 KGHSH and CDR2 LQKENI. This CDR3 is 16 amino acids long. Here the CDR3 reads CASSQPGQGNGNTIYF. The CDR3 nucleotides read TGTGCCAGCTCACAACCGGGACAGGGGAACGGAAACACCATATATTTT. Full variable domain (missing parts from reference TRBV18 and TRBJ1-3): NAGVMQNPRHLVRRRGQEARLRCSPMKGHSHVYWYRQLPEEGLKFMVYLQKENIIDESGMPKERFSAEFPKEGPSILRIQQVVRGDSAAYFCASSQPGQGNGNTIYFGEGSWLTVV.

This clone was counted a single time. The gene calls are TRBV7-9 and TRBJ2-1, with 8 bases aligning to TRBD2. The CDR3 consists of 12 residues. V was clipped by 5 bases and J by 16 bases; unmatched bases: 10. Per the germline V gene, CDR1 is SEHNR and CDR2 is FQNEAQ (reference sequence). CDR3 DNA: TGTGCCAGCAGCATTCCGGGACTAGAGATCTTCTTC. This encodes CASSIPGLEIFF.

The chain links TRBV27 to TRBJ2-2; D possibly corresponds to TRBD2 (6 bases). Germline V gene data show CDR1 as MNHEY and CDR2 as SMNVEV (reference sequence). The CDR3 spans 14 residues. V lost 8 bases and J 5 bases, leaving 15 bases between the germline ends. The CDR3 loop is CASFSAGTTGELFF. DNA for the CDR3: TGTGCCAGCTTCTCGGCGGGGACTACCGGGGAGCTGTTTTTT.

The V gene is TRBV2, the J gene TRBJ2-1; no reliable D call. Trimming cost V 9 bases and J 6 bases, with 15 bases left between them. Germline CDR1 is SNHLY and CDR2 is FYNNEI. This CDR3 is built from 13 residues. The CDR3 here is CARSSAETNEQFF. In nucleotides, the CDR3 is TGTGCCAGAAGTTCGGCGGAGACCAATGAGCAGTTCTTC.

The gene calls are TRBV6-5 and TRBJ2-3; D possibly corresponds to TRBD2 (5 bases). Trimming stripped 9 bases from V and 1 base from J, with 14 bases between. CDR3 size: 14 residues. Germline V gene lookup returns CDR1 MNHEY and CDR2 SVGAGI. The CDR3 loop is CASTGNFGTDTQYF. The CDR3 nucleotides are TGTGCCAGTACGGGGAATTTCGGCACAGATACGCAGTATTTT.

J is TRBJ2-1 and V is TRBV11-2; 13 nucleotides align to TRBD2. The length of the CDR3 is 17 residues. V shed 5 bases and J 0 bases; nucleotides not matched to a gene: 4. CDR1 SGHAT and CDR2 FQNNGV come from the germline V gene. CDR3 in amino acids: CASSEGLAGSSYNEQFF. The CDR3 nucleotides read TGTGCCAGCAGCGAGGGACTAGCGGGGAGCTCCTACAATGAGCAGTTCTTC.

This clone was counted many times. V gene TRBV5-1 combines with J gene TRBJ2-1; 8 bases agree with TRBD2. V was clipped by 3 bases and J by 0 bases; unmatched bases: 11. CDR1 and CDR2 from the germline V gene are SGHRS and YFSETQ. CDR3 length equals 18 residues. DNA of the CDR3: TGCGCCAGCAGCTCAAATCCTAGCGGGTCGAGCTCCTACAATGAGCAGTTCTTC. It is translated as CASSSNPSGSSSYNEQFF. Full variable domain (missing parts from reference TRBV5-1 and TRBJ2-1): KAGVTQTPRYLIKTRGQQVTLSCSPISGHRSVSWYQQTPGQGLQFLFEYFSETQRNKGNFPGRFSGRQFSNSRSEMNVSTLELGDSALYLCASSSNPSGSSSYNEQFFGPGTRLTVL.

This clone has just a few counts. The V call is TRBV2, the J call TRBJ2-5, with unresolved D. CDR3 length equals 12 residues. Between the trimmed V and J ends, which lost 6 bases and 5 bases, there was a span of 10 bases. Germline V lookup: CDR1 SNHLY, CDR2 FYNNEI. The CDR3 bases are TGTGCCAGCAGGTCTAGTTTCGAGACCCAGTACTTC. Its protein is CASRSSFETQYF.

This clone showed up just once. The chain links TRBV7-2 to TRBJ2-7; 7 bases fit TRBD1. The J segment lost 2 bases and the V segment lost 2 bases, leaving 3 bases of the junction unmatched. CDR3 size: 14 residues. CDR1 and CDR2 from the germline V gene are SGHTA and FQGNSA. The CDR3 spells CASSLTGTAYEQYF. The CDR3 DNA reads as TGTGCCAGCAGCTTAACCGGGACAGCCTACGAGCAGTACTTC.

The sample holds one count of this clone. The same CDR3 also results from other DNA sequences found in this sample. The chain carries TRBV3-1 (or the pseudogene TRBV3-2) and TRBJ1-1, with 9 bases fitting TRBD1. The trim removed 3 bases at V and 5 bases at J, leaving 7 bases unmatched. Germline V gene data show CDR1 as LGHDT and CDR2 as YNNKEL (reference sequence). The CDR3 runs 15 residues. The CDR3 region is CASSQGTGRGTEAFF. CDR3 bases: TGTGCCAGCAGCCAGGGGACAGGGAGAGGGACTGAAGCTTTCTTT.

The chain uses TRBV6-1 and TRBJ1-1; D gene unclear. V was pared by 0 bases and J by 0 bases, with 8 bases between. Germline loops: CDR1 MNHNS, CDR2 SASEGT. The CDR3 is 15 amino acids. The CDR3 sequence: CASSEAAVMNTEAFF. CDR3 DNA: TGTGCCAGCAGTGAAGCAGCTGTCATGAACACTGAAGCTTTCTTT.

The rearrangement uses TRBV30 and TRBJ2-5, with 10 bases identical to TRBD1. V was clipped by 1 base and J by 5 bases; unmatched bases: 4. Germline V gives CDR1 GTSNPN, CDR2 SVGIG (reference sequence). This CDR3 has 14 amino acids. In DNA form, the CDR3 reads TGTGCCTGGAGTGGACAGGGGGCCCGGGAGACCCAGTACTTC. Its translation: CAWSGQGARETQYF.

The chain employs TRBV27 and TRBJ2-7; 10 bases map to TRBD2. The CDR3 is 16 residues long. V lost 7 bases to trimming and J lost 1 base; unmatched junction nucleotides: 10. From germline, CDR1 is MNHEY and CDR2 SMNVEV (reference sequence). The CDR3 DNA follows: TGTGCCAGCACCCTTCGTGGGGGACTAGCGTCCTACGAGCAGTACTTC. Translated: CASTLRGGLASYEQYF.

V gene TRBV7-6 combines with J gene TRBJ2-2, with 10 bases that match TRBD2. The junction had 6 bases not matched to a gene; V was cut back by 1 base and J by 4 bases. The CDR3 contains 17 residues. Germline V CDR1 and CDR2: SGHVS, FNYEAQ. Here the CDR3 reads CASSLGAGGPGTGELFF. DNA for the CDR3: TGTGCCAGCAGCTTAGGAGCGGGAGGGCCTGGCACCGGGGAGCTGTTTTTT.

V gene TRBV12-3 or TRBV12-4 combines with J gene TRBJ2-7; D might be TRBD1 (6 bases). The ends were cut back, 6 bases at V and 9 bases at J, with 15 bases in the middle. The CDR3 extends over 12 amino acids. CDR3 protein: CASSPRTEGQYF. The CDR3 nucleotides are TGTGCCAGCAGCCCCAGGACAGAAGGGCAGTACTTC.

V and J are TRBV3-1 (or the pseudogene TRBV3-2) and TRBJ1-2, with 9 nucleotides matching TRBD1. Trimming cost V 2 bases and J 2 bases; bases outside gene matches: 9. CDR3 length: 17 residues. Germline V gene data show CDR1 as LGHDT and CDR2 as YNNKEL (reference sequence). In nucleotides, the CDR3 is TGTGCCAGCAGCCAACCACTTGGGACAGGGCACAACTATGGCTACACCTTC. This translates into CASSQPLGTGHNYGYTF.

This chain connects TRBV28 to TRBJ1-3, with 8 bases fitting TRBD1. CDR3 length: 14 amino acids. Germline loops: CDR1 MDHEN, CDR2 SYDVKM. V was pared by 3 bases and J by 7 bases, with 5 bases of the junction left unmatched. The CDR3 DNA reads as TGTGCCAGCAGTTTTTTGCAGGGGGCCAACACCATATATTTT. Protein product: CASSFLQGANTIYF.

V and J are TRBV5-1 and TRBJ1-2; the D is unclear. With 0 bases removed from V and 3 bases from J, the gap between germline ends came to 9 bases. The CDR3 extends over 14 amino acids. The germline CDR1 and CDR2 sequences are SGHRS and YFSETQ. CDR3 coding DNA: TGCGCCAGCAGCTTGGGCCCAGAGGACTATGGCTACACCTTC. Protein: CASSLGPEDYGYTF.

This chain uses TRBV5-4 with TRBJ2-2; tentatively, D is TRBD1 (5 bases). V lost 4 bases, J lost 7 bases, and 11 bases lay in between. CDR1 is SGHNT, CDR2 YYREEE, per germline (reference sequence). This CDR3 is built from 13 residues. CDR3 DNA: TGTGCCAGCAGCCCACGACAGAACGGGGAGCTGTTTTTT. Its protein product is CASSPRQNGELFF.

The V call is TRBV2, the J call TRBJ2-7, with D unresolved. The length of the CDR3 is 17 residues. V lost 3 bases, J lost 0 bases, and 18 bases lay in between. Germline CDR1 and CDR2: SNHLY and FYNNEI. CDR3 DNA: TGTGCCAGCAGTGATTTACTCGCACAGACCTCCTCCTACGAGCAGTACTTC. Amino acid sequence: CASSDLLAQTSSYEQYF.

The chain has TRBV3-1 (or the pseudogene TRBV3-2) and TRBJ1-2; 8 nucleotides align to TRBD1. V lost 4 bases, J lost 9 bases, and 4 bases stayed unmatched. From germline, CDR1 is LGHDT and CDR2 YNNKEL (reference sequence). The CDR3 sequence is 12 residues long. CDR3 in DNA: TGTGCCAGCAGCCGGACAGGGTATCGCTACACCTTC. It is translated as CASSRTGYRYTF.

The chain links TRBV9 to TRBJ2-7, with D uncertain. In germline, CDR1 is SGDLS, CDR2 YYNGEE. Trimming stripped 0 bases from V and 5 bases from J, with 3 bases between. The CDR3 is 11 residues long. Here the CDR3 DNA reads TGTGCCAGCAGCGTAGCTGACGAGCAGTACTTC. Its protein product is CASSVADEQYF.